One T cell receptor (beta chain) is described in this entry. Its antigen is unidentified. The germline gene is not matched at one end of the junction; a read error may be the cause. These data belong to a study of response to subunit inactivated influenza vaccine. Using its own MiXCR run on the RT-PCR reads, TCRdb lists one record per CDR3 protein. This table holds 650,000 to 800,000 distinct CDR3 sequences, approximately 17% found once. Germline CDR1 and CDR2: SSHAT and FNYEAQ (reference sequence). The CDR3 has 15 amino acids. Study results and caveats: After each seasonal influenza vaccination, few new T cells are recruited, the authors suggested.

This material consisted of PBMCs from blood, taken about 5 days after vaccination. This sequence was found in a man aged 50 to 59 who received an inactivated influenza vaccine. The chain carries TRBV7-7 and TRBJ2-1; possible D gene TRBD2, 6 bases. The CDR3 reads CASSLSGGVDNEQFF. The DNA for the CDR3 is TGTGCTAGCAGCCTTAGCGGAGGGGTTGACAATGAGCAGTTCTTC.